This T cell receptor (beta chain) emerged from a study of cytomegalovirus exposure and HLA in healthy donors. Findings and limits, study-wide: Confirmation in vitro established that a few CMV-associated chains were specific for CMV antigens. Among the sequence variants, a highly shared cluster was likely an artifact of sequencing.

A multiplex PCR was run with 60 Vbeta primers and 13 Jbeta primers. TCRdb's copy holds only in-frame clones and misses some; the assay was immunoSEQ multiplex PCR. The sample lists under 300,000 clones; approximately 85% were seen once. Turning to this clone: Its antigen is still unknown.

Germline V gene data show CDR1 as SGHTA and CDR2 as FQGNSA. The CDR3 is made up of 14 amino acids. V dropped 5 bases and J dropped 7; count of bases not matched to a gene: 10. Material: PBMCs. The rearrangement joins TRBV7-2 to TRBJ1-2, with 7 bases lining up with TRBD1. This clonotype originated in a woman in her thirties or forties in good health and CMV-seropositive. The CDR3 reads CASSPDRVQGGYTF. The CDR3, as DNA: TGTGCCAGCAGCCCCGACAGGGTGCAGGGTGGCTACACCTTC.